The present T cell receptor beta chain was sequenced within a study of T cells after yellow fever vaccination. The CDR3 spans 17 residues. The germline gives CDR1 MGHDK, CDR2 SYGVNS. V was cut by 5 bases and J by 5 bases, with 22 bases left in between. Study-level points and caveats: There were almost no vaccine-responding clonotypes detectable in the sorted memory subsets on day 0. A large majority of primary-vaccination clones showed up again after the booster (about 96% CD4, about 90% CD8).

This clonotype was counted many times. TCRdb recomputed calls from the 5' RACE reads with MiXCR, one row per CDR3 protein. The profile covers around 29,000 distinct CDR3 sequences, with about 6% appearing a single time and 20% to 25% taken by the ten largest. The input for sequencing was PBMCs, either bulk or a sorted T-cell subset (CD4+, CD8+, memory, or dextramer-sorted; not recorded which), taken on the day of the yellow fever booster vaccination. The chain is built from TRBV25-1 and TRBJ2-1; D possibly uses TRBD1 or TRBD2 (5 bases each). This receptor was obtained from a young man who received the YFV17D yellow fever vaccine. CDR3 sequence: CASSQQRVGTNDNEQFF. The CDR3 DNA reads TGTGCCAGCAGTCAACAAAGGGTCGGGACGAACGACAATGAGCAGTTCTTC.